This T cell receptor beta chain was documented in a study of cytomegalovirus exposure and HLA in healthy donors. At the level of the study: Earlier work reported 110 million or so unique TCR beta sequences from some 180 million T cells. General study results and limits: Later analysis identified about 17,000 TCR beta sequences associated with HLA alleles, using a false discovery rate threshold of 0.05. Later analysis placed DRB1 highest and HLA-C lowest in TCR association rates, which differed by HLA locus.

As for this clone: Antigen: not known.

The PCR was carried out with 60 Vbeta primers and 13 Jbeta primers. TCRdb's copy holds only in-frame clones and misses some; the assay was immunoSEQ multiplex PCR. The table lists over 150,000 clones, about 85% of them singletons. V dropped 5 bases and J dropped 6 bases, with 16 bases sitting between them. CDR3 length: 15 amino acids. The germline V gene has CDR1 SEHNR and CDR2 FQNEAQ (reference sequence). The chain has TRBV7-9 and TRBJ1-4, with D possibly matching TRBD1 (6 bases). The origin of this receptor is a man aged 30-40 years in good health and CMV-seropositive. Sequenced: PBMCs. CDR3 amino acids: CASSRTQGFDEKLFF. The DNA of the CDR3 is TGTGCCAGCAGCCGAACCCAGGGGTTCGATGAAAAACTGTTTTTT.